This TCR beta chain was sequenced during a study of shared clonotypes between healthy human individuals. About the research overall: Three plates each covered CD4 naive and memory; CD8 naive two, CD8 memory one.

The assay was immunoSEQ multiplex PCR, and TCRdb's table has in-frame clones only and misses some. The profile covers over 850,000 clones, with around 78% appearing a single time and approximately 0.5% taken by the ten largest. The count of this clone is one. Its cognate antigen is unknown. Study-level findings and limits: Although depth was large, rarefaction showed that sequencing of the sorted subsets was incomplete. Of the naive CD4 clonotypes, roughly 5.2% were shared across a handful of donors. Compared with clonotypes that all four donors shared, non-shared clonotypes had lower generation probabilities.

Sequenced input: memory CD4+ T cells from PBMCs. The sample's subset: CD45RA-negative fraction. This TCR derives from a young man in good health. Some clones in this sample may be carry-over from other donors' samples.

The CDR3 nucleotides read TGTGCCAGCTCATCTTCGACAGCCTCTAACACTGAAGCTTTCTTT. Translating gives CASSSSTASNTEAFF. The rearrangement joins TRBV18 to TRBJ1-1; a weak D match, TRBD1 (5 bases). Germline-derived CDR1 and CDR2 are KGHSH and LQKENI. This CDR3 is 15 amino acids long. The V end was cut by 5 bases, the J end by 2 bases, with 15 bases between.